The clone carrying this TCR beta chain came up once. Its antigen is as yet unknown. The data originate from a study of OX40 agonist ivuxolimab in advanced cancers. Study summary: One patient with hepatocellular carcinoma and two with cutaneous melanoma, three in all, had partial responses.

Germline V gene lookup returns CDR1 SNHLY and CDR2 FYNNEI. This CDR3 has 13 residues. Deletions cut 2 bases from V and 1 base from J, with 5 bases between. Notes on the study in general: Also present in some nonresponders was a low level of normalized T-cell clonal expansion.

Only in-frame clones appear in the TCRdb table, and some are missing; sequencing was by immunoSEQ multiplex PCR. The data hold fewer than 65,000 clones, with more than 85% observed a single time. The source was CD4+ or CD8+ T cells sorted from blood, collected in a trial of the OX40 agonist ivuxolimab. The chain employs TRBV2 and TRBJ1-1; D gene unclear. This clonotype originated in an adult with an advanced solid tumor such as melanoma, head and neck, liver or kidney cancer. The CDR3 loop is CASSESGNTEAFF. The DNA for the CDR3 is TGTGCCAGCAGTGAATCAGGGAACACTGAAGCTTTCTTT.